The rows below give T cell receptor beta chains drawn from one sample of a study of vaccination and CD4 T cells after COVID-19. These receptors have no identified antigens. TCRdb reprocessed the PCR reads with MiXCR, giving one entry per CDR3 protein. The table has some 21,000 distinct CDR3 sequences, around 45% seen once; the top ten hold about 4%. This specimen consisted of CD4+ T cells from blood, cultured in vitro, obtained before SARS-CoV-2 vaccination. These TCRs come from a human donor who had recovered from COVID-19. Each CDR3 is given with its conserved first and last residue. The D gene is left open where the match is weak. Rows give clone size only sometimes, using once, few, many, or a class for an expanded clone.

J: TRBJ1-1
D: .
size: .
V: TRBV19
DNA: TGTGCCACCGGACAGAGCATGAACACTGAAGCTTTCTTT
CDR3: CATGQSMNTEAFF

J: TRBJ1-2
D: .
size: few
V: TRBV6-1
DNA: TGTGCCAGCACCCCGAACTATAGGGATGGCTACACCTTC
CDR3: CASTPNYRDGYTF

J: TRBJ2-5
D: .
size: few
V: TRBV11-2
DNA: TGTGCCAGCAGCTCCCGGACAGCCGAAGAGACCCAGTACTTC
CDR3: CASSSRTAEETQYF

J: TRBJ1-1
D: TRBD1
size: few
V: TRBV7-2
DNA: TGTGCCAGCACCATTGACAGGGGGACTGAAGCTTTCTTT
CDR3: CASTIDRGTEAFF

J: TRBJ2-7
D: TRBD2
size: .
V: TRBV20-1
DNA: TGCAGTGCTCTTAGGACTAGCTCCTACGAGCAGTACTTC
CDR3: CSALRTSSYEQYF

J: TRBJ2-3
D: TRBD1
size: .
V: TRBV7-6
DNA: TGTGCCAGCAGCTTAGAGGGACAGGGCACAGATACGCAGTATTTT
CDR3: CASSLEGQGTDTQYF

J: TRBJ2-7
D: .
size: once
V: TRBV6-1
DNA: TGTGCCAGCATTTTCGCGGCTTTTGGTGAGCAGTACTTC
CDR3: CASIFAAFGEQYF

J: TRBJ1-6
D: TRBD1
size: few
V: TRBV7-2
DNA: TGTGCCAGCAGCTTAGCCGGTCAGATGGGACAGAGCTCCTATAATTCACCCCTCCACTTT
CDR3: CASSLAGQMGQSSYNSPLHF

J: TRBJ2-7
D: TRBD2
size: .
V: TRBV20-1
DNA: TGCAGTGCTAGAGATGGCGGGAGGCCCCTATACGAGCAGTACTTC
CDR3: CSARDGGRPLYEQYF

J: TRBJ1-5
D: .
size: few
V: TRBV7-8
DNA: TGTGCCAGCAGCTATGGGGCAGGGGATCAGCCCCAGCATTTT
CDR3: CASSYGAGDQPQHF

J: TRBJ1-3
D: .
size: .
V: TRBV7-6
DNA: TGTGCCAGCAGCCCTCGCCACGGGGTTATCTCTGGAAACACCATATATTTT
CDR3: CASSPRHGVISGNTIYF

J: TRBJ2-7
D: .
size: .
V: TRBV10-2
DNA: TGCGCCAGCAGGGGTCCGGCGAGCTCCTACGAGCAGTACTTC
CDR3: CASRGPASSYEQYF

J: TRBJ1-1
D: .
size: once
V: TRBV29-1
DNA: TGCAGCGTAGTAACAGGGATGGGCACTGAAGCTTTCTTT
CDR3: CSVVTGMGTEAFF

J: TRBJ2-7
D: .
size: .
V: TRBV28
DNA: TGTGCCAGCACCCACCCCGGGGTCTCCTCCTACGAGCAGTACTTC
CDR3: CASTHPGVSSYEQYF

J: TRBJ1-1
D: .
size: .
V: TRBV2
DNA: TGTGCCAGCATACGGCAGCTTGGGAACACTGAAGCTTTCTTT
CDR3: CASIRQLGNTEAFF

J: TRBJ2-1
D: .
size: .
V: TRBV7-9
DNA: TGTGCCAGCAGCTTAACGCTGGGGCCTAGCGCATACAATGAGCAGTTCTTC
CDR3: CASSLTLGPSAYNEQFF

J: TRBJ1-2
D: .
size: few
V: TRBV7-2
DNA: TGTGCCAGCAGCTCACGGCAGGGCACTGGCTACACCTTC
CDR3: CASSSRQGTGYTF

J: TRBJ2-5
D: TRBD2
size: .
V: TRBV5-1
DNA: TGCGCCAGCAGCAGCACTAGCGGGAGGATTGAGACCCAGTACTTC
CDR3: CASSSTSGRIETQYF

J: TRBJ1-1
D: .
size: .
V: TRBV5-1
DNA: TGCGCCAGCAGCTTAATAGGTAACACTGAAGCTTTCTTT
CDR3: CASSLIGNTEAFF

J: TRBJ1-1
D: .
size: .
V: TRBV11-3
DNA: TGTGCCAGCAGCTTGACAGGAAAGAACACTGAAGCTTTCTTT
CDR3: CASSLTGKNTEAFF

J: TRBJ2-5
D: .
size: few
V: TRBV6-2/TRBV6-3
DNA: TGTGCCAGCAACGACAAAGGGGGGCAAGAGACCCAGTACTTC
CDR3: CASNDKGGQETQYF

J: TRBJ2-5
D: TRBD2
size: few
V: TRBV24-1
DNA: TGTGCCACCAGTGATCAGACTAGCGGGGGCCAAGAGACCCAGTACTTC
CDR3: CATSDQTSGGQETQYF

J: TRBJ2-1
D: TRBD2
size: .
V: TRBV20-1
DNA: TGCAGTGCTAGAGTTCCTCCGGGACTAGCGGGGGGGAGCTCCTACAATGAGCAGTTCTTC
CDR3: CSARVPPGLAGGSSYNEQFF

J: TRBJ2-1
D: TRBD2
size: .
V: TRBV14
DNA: TGTGCCAGCAGCCAAGATCGACTAGCGGGTTTCGATGAGCAGTTCTTC
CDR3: CASSQDRLAGFDEQFF

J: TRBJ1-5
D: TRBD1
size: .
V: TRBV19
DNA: TGTGCCAGTACCGTCGACAGGGTCCAGCCCCAGCATTTT
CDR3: CASTVDRVQPQHF

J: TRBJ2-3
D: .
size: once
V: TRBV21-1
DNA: TGTGCCAGCAGCAAACGGCGTGCGGAGACGGCGGCAGATACGCAGTATTTT
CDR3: CASSKRRAETAADTQYF

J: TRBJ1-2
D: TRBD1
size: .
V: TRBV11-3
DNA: TGTGCCAGCAGCTCCTACGTAGGGGGCGCCAGCTATGGCTACACCTTC
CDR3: CASSSYVGGASYGYTF

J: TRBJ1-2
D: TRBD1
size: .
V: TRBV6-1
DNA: TGTGCCAGCAGGTTGGGACAGGGAGTGTATGGCTACACCTTC
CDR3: CASRLGQGVYGYTF

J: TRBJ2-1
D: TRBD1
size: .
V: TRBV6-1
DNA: TGTGCCAGCAGGGGGGGACAGGGGAGTTACAATGAGCAGTTCTTC
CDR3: CASRGGQGSYNEQFF

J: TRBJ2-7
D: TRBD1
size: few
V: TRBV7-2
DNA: TGTGCCAGCAGCTTAGATTCCGGGGACAGTCCCTACGAGCAGTACTTC
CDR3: CASSLDSGDSPYEQYF

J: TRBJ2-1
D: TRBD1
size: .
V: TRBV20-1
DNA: TGCAGTGCTAGAGATCTCCGACAGGGGGCCTACAATGAGCAGTTCTTC
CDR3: CSARDLRQGAYNEQFF